A selection of T cell receptor beta chains follows, all from one sample in a study of T-cell reconstitution after alpha-beta-depleted transplantation in children. TCRdb reprocessed the PCR reads with MiXCR, giving one entry per CDR3 protein. The data show 500,000 or so distinct CDR3 sequences, less than 35% seen once. This material consisted of PBMCs from the stem cell graft donor, taken from the stem cell graft. These receptors originate from a human donor who donated a stem cell graft to a child with aplastic anemia. CDR3s include the opening cysteine and the closing phenylalanine or tryptophan. The order of the fields is V gene, D gene, clone size, J gene, CDR3 length, CDR3 DNA, CDR3 protein. A D gene is named only where the DNA matches it firmly. For some rows the clone size is stated as once, few or many, or as a class when expanded; others skip it.

v_gene: TRBV20-1
d_gene: NA
abundance: few
j_gene: TRBJ1-1
len: 12
CDR3nt: TGCAGTGCTAGAGATCGCGAGGGGATAGCTTTCTTT
CDR3aa: CSARDREGIAFF

v_gene: TRBV25-1
d_gene: NA
abundance: few
j_gene: TRBJ2-7
len: 12
CDR3nt: TGTGCCAGCCGACTTTCGGGATACGAGCAGTACTTC
CDR3aa: CASRLSGYEQYF

v_gene: TRBV20-1
d_gene: NA
abundance: NA
j_gene: TRBJ1-1
len: 14
CDR3nt: TGCAGTGCTAGGGACACAGGGAAGTACACTGAAGCTTTCTTT
CDR3aa: CSARDTGKYTEAFF

v_gene: TRBV9
d_gene: TRBD2
abundance: NA
j_gene: TRBJ2-2
len: 17
CDR3nt: TGTGCCAGCAGCGTAGGGGCTAGCGGGAGATACACCGGGGAGCTGTTTTTT
CDR3aa: CASSVGASGRYTGELFF

v_gene: TRBV20-1
d_gene: TRBD2
abundance: few
j_gene: TRBJ2-2
len: 15
CDR3nt: TGCAGTGCTATTTCGGGGGGAGGGCCGTTCGGGGAGCTGTTTTTT
CDR3aa: CSAISGGGPFGELFF

v_gene: TRBV20-1
d_gene: TRBD2
abundance: few
j_gene: TRBJ2-1
len: 15
CDR3nt: TGCAGTGCTAGAGTGACTAGCGGGAGTCGGAATGAGCAGTTCTTC
CDR3aa: CSARVTSGSRNEQFF

v_gene: TRBV5-5
d_gene: NA
abundance: NA
j_gene: TRBJ1-1
len: 13
CDR3nt: TGTGCCAGCAGACCTTGGGGGAAGACTGAAGCTTTCTTT
CDR3aa: CASRPWGKTEAFF

v_gene: TRBV12-3/TRBV12-4
d_gene: NA
abundance: NA
j_gene: TRBJ1-1
len: 16
CDR3nt: TGTGCCAGCAGGACCAAGAGGACAGCTAAGAACACTGAAGCTTTCTTT
CDR3aa: CASRTKRTAKNTEAFF

v_gene: TRBV19
d_gene: NA
abundance: NA
j_gene: TRBJ1-1
len: 14
CDR3nt: TGTGCCAGTAGTATATCCGTCCTGAACACTGAAGCTTTCTTT
CDR3aa: CASSISVLNTEAFF

v_gene: TRBV5-4
d_gene: TRBD2
abundance: NA
j_gene: TRBJ2-3
len: 17
CDR3nt: TGTGCCAGCAGCTTGGGACCGACTAGCGGGAGCACAGATACGCAGTATTTT
CDR3aa: CASSLGPTSGSTDTQYF

v_gene: TRBV12-3/TRBV12-4
d_gene: NA
abundance: NA
j_gene: TRBJ2-5
len: 14
CDR3nt: TGTGCCAGCAGTCCCGGACGGCCAAAAGAGACCCAGTACTTC
CDR3aa: CASSPGRPKETQYF

v_gene: TRBV5-1
d_gene: TRBD2
abundance: NA
j_gene: TRBJ2-3
len: 16
CDR3nt: TGCGCCAGCAGCACCGTCCTAGCGGGAGGGACAGATACGCAGTATTTT
CDR3aa: CASSTVLAGGTDTQYF

v_gene: TRBV20-1
d_gene: NA
abundance: few
j_gene: TRBJ2-3
len: 14
CDR3nt: TGCAGTGCCCGATTGGGATCTGCCGCAGATACGCAGTATTTT
CDR3aa: CSARLGSAADTQYF

v_gene: TRBV5-5
d_gene: NA
abundance: NA
j_gene: TRBJ2-1
len: 12
CDR3nt: TGTGCCAGCAGATCCAACAGGGATGAGCAGTTCTTC
CDR3aa: CASRSNRDEQFF

v_gene: TRBV11-3
d_gene: NA
abundance: few
j_gene: TRBJ1-2
len: 14
CDR3nt: TGTGCCAGCAGACCGTCGGGGGGAAAGTATGGCTACACCTTC
CDR3aa: CASRPSGGKYGYTF

v_gene: TRBV28
d_gene: TRBD1
abundance: few
j_gene: TRBJ2-7
len: 13
CDR3nt: TGTGCCAGCAGGGGGACAGGCCCCTACGAGCAGTACTTC
CDR3aa: CASRGTGPYEQYF

v_gene: TRBV18
d_gene: NA
abundance: NA
j_gene: TRBJ1-4
len: 13
CDR3nt: TGTGCCAGCTCACCGGGCCAGAATGAAAAACTGTTTTTT
CDR3aa: CASSPGQNEKLFF

v_gene: TRBV12-3/TRBV12-4
d_gene: NA
abundance: NA
j_gene: TRBJ2-3
len: 13
CDR3nt: TGTGCCAGCAGTCACATAGGAGCAGATACGCAGTATTTT
CDR3aa: CASSHIGADTQYF

v_gene: TRBV6-2/TRBV6-3
d_gene: NA
abundance: NA
j_gene: TRBJ2-7
len: 13
CDR3nt: TGTGCCAGCAGTTATTACGGATCCTACGAGCAGTACTTC
CDR3aa: CASSYYGSYEQYF

v_gene: TRBV20-1
d_gene: TRBD2
abundance: many
j_gene: TRBJ2-1
len: 15
CDR3nt: TGCAGTGCTAGAGATCCGCTAGCGGGAGATCATGAGCAGTTCTTC
CDR3aa: CSARDPLAGDHEQFF

v_gene: TRBV18
d_gene: NA
abundance: NA
j_gene: TRBJ1-1
len: 12
CDR3nt: TGTGCCAGCTCCCGCACCGGGAGCGAAGCTTTCTTT
CDR3aa: CASSRTGSEAFF

v_gene: TRBV3-1
d_gene: TRBD2
abundance: NA
j_gene: TRBJ2-1
len: 16
CDR3nt: TGTGCCAGCAGCACACAAGATTGGGCGGGAGCCTCTGAGCAGTTCTTC
CDR3aa: CASSTQDWAGASEQFF

v_gene: TRBV5-1
d_gene: NA
abundance: NA
j_gene: TRBJ2-3
len: 12
CDR3nt: TGCTCCAGCAGCTTACGCACAGATACGCAGTATTTT
CDR3aa: CSSSLRTDTQYF

v_gene: TRBV20-1
d_gene: NA
abundance: few
j_gene: TRBJ1-6
len: 13
CDR3nt: TGCAGTGCTAGAGTAGGACGGAATTCACCCCTCCACTTT
CDR3aa: CSARVGRNSPLHF

v_gene: TRBV5-1
d_gene: NA
abundance: few
j_gene: TRBJ2-2
len: 13
CDR3nt: TGCGCCAGCCTCGACCAAAACACCGGGGAGCTGTTTTTT
CDR3aa: CASLDQNTGELFF

v_gene: TRBV7-6
d_gene: TRBD1
abundance: NA
j_gene: TRBJ1-1
len: 15
CDR3nt: TGTGCCAGCAGCTTATCGGGAGGGGGCAACACTGAAGCTTTCTTT
CDR3aa: CASSLSGGGNTEAFF

v_gene: TRBV4-3
d_gene: NA
abundance: NA
j_gene: TRBJ2-1
len: 13
CDR3nt: TGCGCCAGCAGCCAAGATCTCCGCGATGAGCAGTTCTTC
CDR3aa: CASSQDLRDEQFF

v_gene: TRBV29-1
d_gene: NA
abundance: few
j_gene: TRBJ2-1
len: 13
CDR3nt: TGCAGCGTCGAAGGGGGGGTTTACAATGAGCAGTTCTTC
CDR3aa: CSVEGGVYNEQFF

v_gene: TRBV4-2
d_gene: NA
abundance: NA
j_gene: TRBJ2-3
len: 16
CDR3nt: TGTGCCAGCAGCCAAGATTATTCCGGGGACACAGATACGCAGTATTTT
CDR3aa: CASSQDYSGDTDTQYF

v_gene: TRBV12-3/TRBV12-4
d_gene: NA
abundance: NA
j_gene: TRBJ2-2
len: 13
CDR3nt: TGTGCCAGCAGTTTGTCGGCCACCGGGGAGCTGTTTTTT
CDR3aa: CASSLSATGELFF

v_gene: TRBV7-9
d_gene: NA
abundance: few
j_gene: TRBJ1-1
len: 11
CDR3nt: TGTGCCAGCAGCCCTGGCGTTGAAGCTTTCTTT
CDR3aa: CASSPGVEAFF

v_gene: TRBV20-1
d_gene: TRBD1
abundance: NA
j_gene: TRBJ1-2
len: 15
CDR3nt: TGCAGTGCGTGGGACAGGGGGGCTTCCATCTATGGCTACACCTTC
CDR3aa: CSAWDRGASIYGYTF

v_gene: TRBV18
d_gene: TRBD1
abundance: NA
j_gene: TRBJ2-7
len: 15
CDR3nt: TGTGCCAGCACCTACTCCGGGACAGGGGCCTACGAGCAGTACTTC
CDR3aa: CASTYSGTGAYEQYF

v_gene: TRBV4-3
d_gene: TRBD2
abundance: many
j_gene: TRBJ2-1
len: 15
CDR3nt: TGTGCCAGCAGCCAAGGACTAGCGGGCTACAATGAGCAGTTCTTC
CDR3aa: CASSQGLAGYNEQFF

v_gene: TRBV10-3
d_gene: NA
abundance: few
j_gene: TRBJ2-7
len: 14
CDR3nt: TGTGCCATCATCATGCGGGACTTAACCTACGAGCAGTACTTC
CDR3aa: CAIIMRDLTYEQYF

v_gene: TRBV6-1
d_gene: TRBD1
abundance: NA
j_gene: TRBJ2-1
len: 15
CDR3nt: TGTGCCAGCAGCTTTGACAGGGGCGACAAGAATGAGCAGTTCTTC
CDR3aa: CASSFDRGDKNEQFF